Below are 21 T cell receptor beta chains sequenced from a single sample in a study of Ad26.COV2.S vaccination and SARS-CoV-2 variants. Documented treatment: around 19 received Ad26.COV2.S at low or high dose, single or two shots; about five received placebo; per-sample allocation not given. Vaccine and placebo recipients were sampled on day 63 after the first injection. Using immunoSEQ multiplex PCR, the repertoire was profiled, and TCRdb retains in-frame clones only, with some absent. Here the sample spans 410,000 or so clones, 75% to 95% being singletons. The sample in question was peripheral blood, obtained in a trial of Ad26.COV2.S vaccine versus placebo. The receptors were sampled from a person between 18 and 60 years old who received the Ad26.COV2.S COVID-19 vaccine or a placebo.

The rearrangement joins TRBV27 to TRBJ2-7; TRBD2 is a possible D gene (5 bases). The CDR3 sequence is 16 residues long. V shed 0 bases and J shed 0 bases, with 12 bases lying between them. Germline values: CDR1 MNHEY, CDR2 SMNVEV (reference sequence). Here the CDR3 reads CASSLSRYRDSYEQYF. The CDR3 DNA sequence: TGTGCCAGCAGTTTATCACGCTACCGGGACTCCTACGAGCAGTACTTC.

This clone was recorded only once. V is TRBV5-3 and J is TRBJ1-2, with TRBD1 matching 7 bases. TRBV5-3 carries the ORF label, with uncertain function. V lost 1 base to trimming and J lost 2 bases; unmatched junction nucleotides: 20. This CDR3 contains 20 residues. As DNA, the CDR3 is TGTGCCAGAAGCTTGTACAGGGGCAAGCTTTGCCGGCATGGGAACTATGGCTACACCTTC. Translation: CARSLYRGKLCRHGNYGYTF.

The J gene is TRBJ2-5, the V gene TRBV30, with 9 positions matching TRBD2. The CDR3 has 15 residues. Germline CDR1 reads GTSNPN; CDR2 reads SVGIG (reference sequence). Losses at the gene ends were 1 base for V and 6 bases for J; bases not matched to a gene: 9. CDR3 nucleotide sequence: TGTGCCTGGAGTGAGGCTAGCGGGAATATGAAGACCCAGTACTTC. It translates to CAWSEASGNMKTQYF.

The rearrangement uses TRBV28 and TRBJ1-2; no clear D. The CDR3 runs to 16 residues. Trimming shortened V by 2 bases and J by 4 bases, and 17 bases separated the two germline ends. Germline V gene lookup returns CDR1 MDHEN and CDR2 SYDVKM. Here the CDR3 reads CASSLGGAEVGYGYTF. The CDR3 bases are TGTGCCAGCAGTTTAGGAGGCGCTGAGGTTGGCTATGGCTACACCTTC.

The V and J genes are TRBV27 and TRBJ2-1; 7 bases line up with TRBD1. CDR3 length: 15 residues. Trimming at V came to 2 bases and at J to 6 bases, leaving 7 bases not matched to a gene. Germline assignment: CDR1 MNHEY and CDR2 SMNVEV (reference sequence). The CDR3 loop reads CASSLLSGGGNEQFF. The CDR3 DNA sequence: TGTGCCAGCAGTTTACTATCAGGGGGTGGCAATGAGCAGTTCTTC.

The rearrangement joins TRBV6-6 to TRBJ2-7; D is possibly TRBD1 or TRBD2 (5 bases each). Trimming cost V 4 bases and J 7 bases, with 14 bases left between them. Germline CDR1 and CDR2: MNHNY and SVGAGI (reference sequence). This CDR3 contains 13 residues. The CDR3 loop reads CASSLGTAKEQYF. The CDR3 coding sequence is TGTGCCAGCAGTTTGGGGACCGCTAAGGAGCAGTACTTC.

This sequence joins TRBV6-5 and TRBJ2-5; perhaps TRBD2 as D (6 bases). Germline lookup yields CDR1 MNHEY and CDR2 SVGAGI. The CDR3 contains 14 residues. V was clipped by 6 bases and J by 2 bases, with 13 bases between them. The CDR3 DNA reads TGTGCCAGCAGACCGGGACTCACTCAAGAGACCCAGTACTTC. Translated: CASRPGLTQETQYF.

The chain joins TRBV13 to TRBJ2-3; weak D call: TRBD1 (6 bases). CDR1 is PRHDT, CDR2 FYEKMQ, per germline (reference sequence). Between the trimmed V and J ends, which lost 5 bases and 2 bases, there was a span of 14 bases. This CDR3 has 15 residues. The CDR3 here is CASSPRDIATDTQYF. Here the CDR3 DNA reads TGTGCCAGCAGCCCGAGGGACATCGCCACAGATACGCAGTATTTT.

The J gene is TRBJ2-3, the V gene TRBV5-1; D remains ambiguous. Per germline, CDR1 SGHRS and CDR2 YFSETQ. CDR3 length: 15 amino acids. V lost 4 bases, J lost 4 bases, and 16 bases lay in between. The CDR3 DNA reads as TGCGCCAGCAGCCCTCAGCCCCAAGGCGCAGATACGCAGTATTTT. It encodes CASSPQPQGADTQYF.

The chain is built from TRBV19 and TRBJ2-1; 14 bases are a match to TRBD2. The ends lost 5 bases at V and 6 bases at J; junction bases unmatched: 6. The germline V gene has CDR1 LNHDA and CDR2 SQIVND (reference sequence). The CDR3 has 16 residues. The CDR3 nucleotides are TGTGCCAGTAGTTCCAGACTAGCGGGAGGGCCCAATGAGCAGTTCTTC. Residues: CASSSRLAGGPNEQFF.

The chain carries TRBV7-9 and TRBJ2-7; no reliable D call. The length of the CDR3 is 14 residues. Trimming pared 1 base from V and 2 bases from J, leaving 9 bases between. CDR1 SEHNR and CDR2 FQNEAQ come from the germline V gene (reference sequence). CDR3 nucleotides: TGTGCCAGCAGCTTAGTTCCTAGTACCTACGAGCAGTACTTC. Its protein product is CASSLVPSTYEQYF.

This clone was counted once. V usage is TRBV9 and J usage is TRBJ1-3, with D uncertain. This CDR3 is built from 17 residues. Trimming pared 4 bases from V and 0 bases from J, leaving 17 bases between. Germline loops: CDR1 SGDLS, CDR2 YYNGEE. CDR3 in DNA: TGTGCCAGCAGCAACTCCGGACTCTCTTTCTCTGGAAACACCATATATTTT. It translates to CASSNSGLSFSGNTIYF.

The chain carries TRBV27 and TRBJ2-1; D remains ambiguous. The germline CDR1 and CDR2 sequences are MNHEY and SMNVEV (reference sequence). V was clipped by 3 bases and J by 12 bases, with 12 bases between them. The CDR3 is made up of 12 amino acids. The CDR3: CASSFQGLGQFF. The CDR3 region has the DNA TGTGCCAGCAGTTTTCAAGGTTTAGGGCAGTTCTTC.

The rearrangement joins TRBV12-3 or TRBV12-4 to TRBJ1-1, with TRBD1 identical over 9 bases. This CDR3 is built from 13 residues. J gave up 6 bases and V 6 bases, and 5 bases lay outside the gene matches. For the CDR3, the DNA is TGTGCCAGCAGGCAACAGGGGGCTGCTGAAGCTTTCTTT. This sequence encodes CASRQQGAAEAFF.

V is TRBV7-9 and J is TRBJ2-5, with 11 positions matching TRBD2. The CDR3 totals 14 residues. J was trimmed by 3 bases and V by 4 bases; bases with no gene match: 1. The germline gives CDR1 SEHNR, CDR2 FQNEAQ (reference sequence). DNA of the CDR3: TGTGCCAGCAGCTGGGGACTAGCGGAAGAGACCCAGTACTTC. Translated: CASSWGLAEETQYF. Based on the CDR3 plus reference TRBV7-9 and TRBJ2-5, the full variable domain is DTGVSQNPRHKITKRGQNVTFRCDPISEHNRLYWYRQTLGQGPEFLTYFQNEAQLEKSRLLSDRFSAERPKGSFSTLEIQRTEQGDSAMYLCASSWGLAEETQYFGPGTRLLVL.

This chain's CDR3 is CASSYSDSGNQETQYF. The CDR3 DNA sequence: TGTGCCAGCAGTTACTCGGATAGCGGGAACCAAGAGACCCAGTACTTC. This chain connects TRBV6-2 or TRBV6-3 to TRBJ2-5; TRBD2 agrees at 8 bases. This CDR3 comprises 16 residues. CDR1 is MNHEY and CDR2 is SVGEGT in the germline V gene. V lost 0 bases and J lost 0; bases outside the gene matches: 3.

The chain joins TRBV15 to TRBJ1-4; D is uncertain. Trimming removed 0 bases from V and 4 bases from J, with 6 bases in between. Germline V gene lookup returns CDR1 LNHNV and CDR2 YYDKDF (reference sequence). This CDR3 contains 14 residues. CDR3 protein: CATSREGFNEKLFF. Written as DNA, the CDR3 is TGTGCCACCAGCAGAGAAGGATTTAATGAAAAACTGTTTTTT. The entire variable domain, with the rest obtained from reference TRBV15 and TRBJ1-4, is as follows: DAMVIQNPRYQVTQFGKPVTLSCSQTLNHNVMYWYQQKSSQAPKLLFHYYDKDFNNEADTPDNFQSRRPNTSFCFLDIRSPGLGDTAMYLCATSREGFNEKLFFGSGTQLSVL.

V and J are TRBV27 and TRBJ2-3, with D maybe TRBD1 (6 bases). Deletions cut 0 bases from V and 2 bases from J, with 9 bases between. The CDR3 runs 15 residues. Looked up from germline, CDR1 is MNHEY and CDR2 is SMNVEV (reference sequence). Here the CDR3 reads CASSLSYRATDTQYF. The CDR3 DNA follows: TGTGCCAGCAGTTTATCGTACAGGGCCACAGATACGCAGTATTTT.

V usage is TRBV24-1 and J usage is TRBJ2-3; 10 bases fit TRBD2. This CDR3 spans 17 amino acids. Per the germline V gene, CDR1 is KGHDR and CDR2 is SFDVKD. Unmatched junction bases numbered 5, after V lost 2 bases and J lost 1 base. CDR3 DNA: TGTGCCACCAGTGATTCGCTAGGACTAGCGGGCACAGATACGCAGTATTTT. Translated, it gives CATSDSLGLAGTDTQYF.

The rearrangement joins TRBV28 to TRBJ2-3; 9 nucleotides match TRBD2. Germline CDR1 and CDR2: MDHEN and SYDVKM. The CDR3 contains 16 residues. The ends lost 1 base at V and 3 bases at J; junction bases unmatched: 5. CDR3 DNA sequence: TGTGCCAGCAGTTTATCGGCTAGCGGGAATACAGATACGCAGTATTTT. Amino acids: CASSLSASGNTDTQYF.

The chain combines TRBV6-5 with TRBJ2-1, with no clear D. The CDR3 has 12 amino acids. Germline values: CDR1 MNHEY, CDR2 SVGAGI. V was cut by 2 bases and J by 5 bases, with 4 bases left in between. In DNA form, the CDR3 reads TGTGCCAGCAGTTACCTCAACAATGAGCAGTTCTTC. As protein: CASSYLNNEQFF.